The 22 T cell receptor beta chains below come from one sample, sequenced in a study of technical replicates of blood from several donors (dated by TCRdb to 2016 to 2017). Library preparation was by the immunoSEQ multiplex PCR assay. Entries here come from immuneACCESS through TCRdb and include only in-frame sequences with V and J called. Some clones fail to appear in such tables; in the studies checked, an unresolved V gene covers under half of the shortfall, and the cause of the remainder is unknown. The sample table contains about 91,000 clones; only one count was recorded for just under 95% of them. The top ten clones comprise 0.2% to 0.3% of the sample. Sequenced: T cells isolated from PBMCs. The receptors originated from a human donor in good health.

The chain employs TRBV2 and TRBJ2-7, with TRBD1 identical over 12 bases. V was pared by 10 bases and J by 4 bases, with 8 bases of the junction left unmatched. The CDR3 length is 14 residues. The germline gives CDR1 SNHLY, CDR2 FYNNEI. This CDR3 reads CATSPGQGAYEQYF. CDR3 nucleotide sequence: TGTGCCACCTCCCCGGGACAGGGGGCGTACGAGCAGTACTTC.

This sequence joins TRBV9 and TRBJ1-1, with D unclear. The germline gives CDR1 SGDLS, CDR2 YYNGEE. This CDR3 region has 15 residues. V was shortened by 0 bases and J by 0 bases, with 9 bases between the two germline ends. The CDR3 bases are TGTGCCAGCAGCGTAGATGAACTCATGAACACTGAAGCTTTCTTT. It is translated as CASSVDELMNTEAFF.

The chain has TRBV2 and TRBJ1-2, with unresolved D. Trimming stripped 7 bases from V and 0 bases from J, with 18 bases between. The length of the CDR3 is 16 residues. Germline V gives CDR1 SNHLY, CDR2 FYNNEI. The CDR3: CASILGGQLTNYGYTF. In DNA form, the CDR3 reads TGTGCCAGCATCCTTGGCGGGCAGCTAACTAACTATGGCTACACCTTC. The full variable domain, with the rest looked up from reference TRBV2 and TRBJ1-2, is EPEVTQTPSHQVTQMGQEVILRCVPISNHLYFYWYRQILGQKVEFLVSFYNNEISEKSEIFDDQFSVERPDGSNFTLKIRSTKLEDSAMYFCASILGGQLTNYGYTFGSGTRLTVV.

The CDR3 protein is CASSRPGSLASGELFF. The CDR3 bases are TGTGCCAGCAGCCGTCCGGGGTCATTAGCGTCCGGGGAGCTGTTTTTT. The chain has TRBV28 and TRBJ2-2; D perhaps matches TRBD2 (5 bases). This CDR3 spans 16 amino acids. Germline CDR1 MDHEN, CDR2 SYDVKM. V lost 6 bases and J lost 6, with 20 bases in between.

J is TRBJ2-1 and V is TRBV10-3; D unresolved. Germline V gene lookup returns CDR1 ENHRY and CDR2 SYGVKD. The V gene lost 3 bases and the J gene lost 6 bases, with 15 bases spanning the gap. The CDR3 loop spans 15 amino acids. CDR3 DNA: TGTGCCATCAGTGATTGGGCGAAAGAGTCCAATGAGCAGTTCTTC. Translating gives CAISDWAKESNEQFF.

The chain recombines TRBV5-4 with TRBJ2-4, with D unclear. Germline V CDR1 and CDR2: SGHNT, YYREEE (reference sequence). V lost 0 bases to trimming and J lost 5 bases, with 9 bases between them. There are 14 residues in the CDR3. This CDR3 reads CASSLEVSQNIQYF. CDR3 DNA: TGTGCCAGCAGCTTGGAAGTGAGCCAAAACATTCAGTACTTC.

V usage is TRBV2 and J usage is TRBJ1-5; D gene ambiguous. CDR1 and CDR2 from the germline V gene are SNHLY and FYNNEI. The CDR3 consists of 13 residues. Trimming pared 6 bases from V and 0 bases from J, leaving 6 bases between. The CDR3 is CASRANSNQPQHF. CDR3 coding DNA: TGTGCCAGCAGGGCAAATAGCAATCAGCCCCAGCATTTT.

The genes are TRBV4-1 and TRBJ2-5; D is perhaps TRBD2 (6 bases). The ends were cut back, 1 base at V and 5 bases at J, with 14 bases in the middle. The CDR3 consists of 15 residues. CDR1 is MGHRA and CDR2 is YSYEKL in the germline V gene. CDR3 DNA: TGCGCCAGCAGCCAAGTGGTACTAGCAGGGGAGACCCAGTACTTC. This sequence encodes CASSQVVLAGETQYF.

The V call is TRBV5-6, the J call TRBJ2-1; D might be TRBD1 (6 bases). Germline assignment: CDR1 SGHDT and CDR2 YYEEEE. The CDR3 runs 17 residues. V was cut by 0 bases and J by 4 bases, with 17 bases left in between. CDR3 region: CASSLDRAQPLYNEQFF. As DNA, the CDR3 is TGTGCCAGCAGCTTGGACAGGGCCCAACCGTTGTACAATGAGCAGTTCTTC. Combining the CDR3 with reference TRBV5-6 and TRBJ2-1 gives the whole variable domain DAGVTQSPTHLIKTRGQQVTLRCSPKSGHDTVSWYQQALGQGPQFIFQYYEEEERQRGNFPDRFSGHQFPNYSSELNVNALLLGDSALYLCASSLDRAQPLYNEQFFGPGTRLTVL.

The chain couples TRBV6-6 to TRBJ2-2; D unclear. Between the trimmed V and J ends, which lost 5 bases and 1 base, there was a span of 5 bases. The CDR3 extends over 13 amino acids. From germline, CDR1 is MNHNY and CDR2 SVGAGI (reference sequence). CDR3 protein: CASSPRNTGELFF. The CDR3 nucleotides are TGTGCCAGCAGTCCCAGGAACACCGGGGAGCTGTTTTTT.

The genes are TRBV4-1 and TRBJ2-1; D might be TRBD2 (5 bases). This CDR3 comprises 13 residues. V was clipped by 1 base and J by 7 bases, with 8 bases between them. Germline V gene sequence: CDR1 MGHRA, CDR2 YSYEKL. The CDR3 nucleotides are TGCGCCAGCAGCCAAGGAGGGCGGAATGAGCAGTTCTTC. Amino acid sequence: CASSQGGRNEQFF.

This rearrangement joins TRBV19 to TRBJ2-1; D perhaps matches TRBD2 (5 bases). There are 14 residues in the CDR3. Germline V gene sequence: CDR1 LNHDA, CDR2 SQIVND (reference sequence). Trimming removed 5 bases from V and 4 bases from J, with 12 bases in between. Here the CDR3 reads CASSFIGDYNEQFF. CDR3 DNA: TGTGCCAGTAGTTTCATCGGGGATTACAATGAGCAGTTCTTC.

The CDR3 loop reads CASSLLTGSTGELFF. The CDR3 coding sequence is TGTGCCAGCAGCTTATTAACAGGGAGTACCGGGGAGCTGTTTTTT. The genes are TRBV11-3 and TRBJ2-2, with D possibly being TRBD1 (6 bases). This CDR3 is built from 15 residues. Trimming took 2 bases from V and 5 from J, leaving 12 bases between them. CDR1 is SGHNT, CDR2 YENEEA, per germline.

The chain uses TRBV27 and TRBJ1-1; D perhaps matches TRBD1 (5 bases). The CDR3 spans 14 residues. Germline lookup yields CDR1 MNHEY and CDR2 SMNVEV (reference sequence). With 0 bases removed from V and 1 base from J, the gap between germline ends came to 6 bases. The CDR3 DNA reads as TGTGCCAGCAGTTTATCGGGGGGGAACACTGAAGCTTTCTTT. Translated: CASSLSGGNTEAFF.

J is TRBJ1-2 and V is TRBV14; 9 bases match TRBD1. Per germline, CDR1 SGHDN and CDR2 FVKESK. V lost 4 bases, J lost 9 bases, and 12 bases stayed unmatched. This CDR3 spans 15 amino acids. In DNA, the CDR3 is TGTGCCAGCAGCCCGATGACAGGGGGGAGTTCGAGCTACACCTTC. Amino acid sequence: CASSPMTGGSSSYTF. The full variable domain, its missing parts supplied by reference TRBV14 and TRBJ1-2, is EAGVTQFPSHSVIEKGQTVTLRCDPISGHDNLYWYRRVMGKEIKFLLHFVKESKQDESGMPNNRFLAERTGGTYSTLKVQPAELEDSGVYFCASSPMTGGSSSYTFGSGTRLTVV.

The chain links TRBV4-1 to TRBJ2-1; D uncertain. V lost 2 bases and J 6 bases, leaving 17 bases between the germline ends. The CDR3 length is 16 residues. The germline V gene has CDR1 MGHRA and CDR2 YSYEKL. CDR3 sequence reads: CASSQPTAGLINEQFF. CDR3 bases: TGCGCCAGCAGCCAACCCACGGCAGGCTTGATCAATGAGCAGTTCTTC.

The CDR3 protein is CASRRQGSVGNTIYF. CDR3 bases: TGTGCCAGCAGGAGACAGGGCTCAGTTGGAAACACCATATATTTT. The chain joins TRBV6-1 to TRBJ1-3; 7 bases line up with TRBD1. This CDR3 has 15 residues. Germline CDR1 MNHNS, CDR2 SASEGT. After removal of 6 bases from V and 3 bases from J, the junction contained 8 bases not matched to a gene.

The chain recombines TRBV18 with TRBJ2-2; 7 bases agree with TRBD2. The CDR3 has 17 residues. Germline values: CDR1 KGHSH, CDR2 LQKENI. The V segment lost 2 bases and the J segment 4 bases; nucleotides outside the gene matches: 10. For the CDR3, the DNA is TGTGCCAGCTCACCAAGACGGAGCAGGGAGGGCACCGGGGAGCTGTTTTTT. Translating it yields CASSPRRSREGTGELFF.

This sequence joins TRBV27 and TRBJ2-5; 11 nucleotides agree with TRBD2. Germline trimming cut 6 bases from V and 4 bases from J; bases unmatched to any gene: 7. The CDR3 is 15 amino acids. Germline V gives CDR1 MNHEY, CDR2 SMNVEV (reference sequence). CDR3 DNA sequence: TGTGCCAGCAGCGGAACTAGCGGGGGAGGAGAGACCCAGTACTTC. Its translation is CASSGTSGGGETQYF.

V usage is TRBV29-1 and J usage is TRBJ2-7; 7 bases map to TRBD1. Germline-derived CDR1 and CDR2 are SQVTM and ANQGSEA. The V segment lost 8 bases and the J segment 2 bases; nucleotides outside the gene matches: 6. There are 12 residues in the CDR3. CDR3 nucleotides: TGCAGCATCCGGGACAGAGCCTACGAGCAGTACTTC. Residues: CSIRDRAYEQYF.

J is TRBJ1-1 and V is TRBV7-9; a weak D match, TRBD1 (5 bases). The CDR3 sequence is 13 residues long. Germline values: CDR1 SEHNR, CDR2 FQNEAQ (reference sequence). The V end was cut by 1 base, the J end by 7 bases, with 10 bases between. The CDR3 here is CASSLEGVGEAFF. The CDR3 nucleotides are TGTGCCAGCAGCTTAGAAGGGGTGGGTGAAGCTTTCTTT. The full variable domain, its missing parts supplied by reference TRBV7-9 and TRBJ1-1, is DTGVSQNPRHKITKRGQNVTFRCDPISEHNRLYWYRQTLGQGPEFLTYFQNEAQLEKSRLLSDRFSAERPKGSFSTLEIQRTEQGDSAMYLCASSLEGVGEAFFGQGTRLTVV.

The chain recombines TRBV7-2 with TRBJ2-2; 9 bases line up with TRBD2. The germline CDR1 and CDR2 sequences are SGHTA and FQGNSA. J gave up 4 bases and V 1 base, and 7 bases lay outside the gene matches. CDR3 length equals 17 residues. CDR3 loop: CASSLDGGRAPTGELFF. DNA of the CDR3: TGTGCCAGCAGCTTAGATGGCGGGAGGGCCCCCACCGGGGAGCTGTTTTTT.